The 11 T cell receptor beta chains presented below share a single source sample, sequenced in a study of T-cell memory formation after mild COVID-19. TCRdb recomputed calls from the 5' RACE reads with MiXCR, one row per CDR3 protein. The sample yields roughly 620,000 distinct CDR3 sequences, 15% to 20% seen once. Sequencing was performed on PBMCs or a T cell subset sorted from them (not recorded which). The receptors here all came from an adult woman who had mild COVID-19 (a few samples of this study predate the infection). Cell type and time point are not known.

The chain combines TRBV7-3 with TRBJ2-7, with D perhaps matching TRBD1 or TRBD2 (5 bases each). With 4 bases removed from V and 2 bases from J, the gap between germline ends came to 15 bases. The CDR3 covers 15 residues. CDR1 and CDR2 from the germline V gene are SGHTA and FQGTGA. CDR3 sequence (DNA): TGTGCCAGCAGCTCCGGGGACGGACCGACCTACGAGCAGTACTTC. Translated: CASSSGDGPTYEQYF.

This clonotype was seen more than once but under ten times. In DNA, the CDR3 is TGTGCCAGCAGACCTAGCGGGGGGGATCGGGATACGCAGTATTTT. Translation gives CASRPSGGDRDTQYF. V and J are TRBV12-3 or TRBV12-4 and TRBJ2-3; 12 positions match TRBD2. This CDR3 spans 15 amino acids. Trimming at V came to 6 bases and at J to 6 bases, leaving 7 bases not matched to a gene.

This chain links TRBV15 with TRBJ2-2, with a weak D call TRBD1 (6 bases). CDR3 length: 14 amino acids. With 5 bases removed from V and 4 bases from J, the gap between germline ends came to 11 bases. The germline V gene encodes CDR1 LNHNV and CDR2 YYDKDF (reference sequence). The DNA for the CDR3 is TGTGCCACCAGCGTCAGGGGATTCACCGGGGAGCTGTTTTTT. This codes for CATSVRGFTGELFF.

This clonotype was seen only a few times. V gene TRBV5-5 combines with J gene TRBJ1-6, with D unclear. The CDR3 sequence is 13 residues long. The germline V and J ends were trimmed by 0 bases and 10 bases, with 8 bases remaining between them. Germline lookup yields CDR1 SGHKS and CDR2 YYEKEE (reference sequence). CDR3 residues: CASSLAGGSPLHF. DNA for the CDR3: TGTGCCAGCAGCTTGGCCGGAGGGTCACCCCTCCACTTT.

This clonotype has only a few counts. The V call is TRBV18, the J call TRBJ1-1; D not resolved. Germline CDR1 is KGHSH and CDR2 is LQKENI. Trimming pared 1 base from V and 0 bases from J, leaving 12 bases between. CDR3 size: 16 residues. The CDR3, as DNA: TGTGCCAGCTCACCACTACGGGAGGGCATGAACACTGAAGCTTTCTTT. Its protein is CASSPLREGMNTEAFF.

The chain couples TRBV6-1 to TRBJ1-1, with D tentatively TRBD1 (6 bases). V gave up 2 bases and J gave up 5 bases, with 18 bases separating them. The CDR3 runs to 16 residues. Germline CDR1 is MNHNS and CDR2 is SASEGT. The CDR3 DNA reads TGTGCCAGCAGTGAATCTTACAGGGTTAGTCGGACTGAAGCTTTCTTT. This translates into CASSESYRVSRTEAFF.

V gene TRBV4-3 combines with J gene TRBJ2-3; D is unclear. Germline loops: CDR1 LGHNA, CDR2 YSLEER. This CDR3 comprises 15 residues. Trimming pared 4 bases from V and 4 bases from J, leaving 15 bases between. The CDR3 is CASSPLGSSADTQYF. The DNA for the CDR3 is TGCGCCAGCAGCCCTCTAGGTTCCTCTGCAGATACGCAGTATTTT.

The rearrangement joins TRBV4-1 to TRBJ2-3; no clear D. The germline V gene encodes CDR1 MGHRA and CDR2 YSYEKL. V shed 4 bases and J shed 4 bases, with 12 bases lying between them. CDR3 length equals 14 residues. DNA for the CDR3: TGCGCCAGCAGCCGAACTAATGAGGCAGATACGCAGTATTTT. Protein: CASSRTNEADTQYF.

In its sample, this clonotype was seen a few times. J is TRBJ2-2 and V is TRBV11-1, with TRBD1 identical over 7 bases. V shed 5 bases and J 7 bases; nucleotides not matched to a gene: 10. CDR3 length equals 15 residues. Germline CDR1 reads SGHAT; CDR2 reads FQDESV (reference sequence). The CDR3 DNA is TGTGCCAGCAGCCAGCTCCAGGGGGTCGGCGGGGAGCTGTTTTTT. This encodes CASSQLQGVGGELFF.

This clonotype was observed a few times. The chain uses TRBV27 and TRBJ2-1; TRBD2 matches at 8 bases. Germline V lookup: CDR1 MNHEY, CDR2 SMNVEV (reference sequence). CDR3 length: 17 residues. With 1 base clipped from V and 5 bases from J, the junction kept 10 bases outside the gene matches. The CDR3: CASSLFPGGVQDNEQFF. The CDR3 DNA is TGTGCCAGCAGTTTATTCCCCGGGGGGGTGCAGGACAATGAGCAGTTCTTC.

This clonotype has just a few counts. In nucleotides, the CDR3 is TGTGCCAGCAGTGGGGGGGGAAGGGTTGAGACCCAGTACTTC. Encoded protein: CASSGGGRVETQYF. V and J are TRBV25-1 and TRBJ2-5; the match to TRBD2 covers 7 bases. Germline values: CDR1 MGHDK, CDR2 SYGVNS. V lost 4 bases, J lost 5 bases, and 7 bases stayed unmatched. This CDR3 contains 14 residues.